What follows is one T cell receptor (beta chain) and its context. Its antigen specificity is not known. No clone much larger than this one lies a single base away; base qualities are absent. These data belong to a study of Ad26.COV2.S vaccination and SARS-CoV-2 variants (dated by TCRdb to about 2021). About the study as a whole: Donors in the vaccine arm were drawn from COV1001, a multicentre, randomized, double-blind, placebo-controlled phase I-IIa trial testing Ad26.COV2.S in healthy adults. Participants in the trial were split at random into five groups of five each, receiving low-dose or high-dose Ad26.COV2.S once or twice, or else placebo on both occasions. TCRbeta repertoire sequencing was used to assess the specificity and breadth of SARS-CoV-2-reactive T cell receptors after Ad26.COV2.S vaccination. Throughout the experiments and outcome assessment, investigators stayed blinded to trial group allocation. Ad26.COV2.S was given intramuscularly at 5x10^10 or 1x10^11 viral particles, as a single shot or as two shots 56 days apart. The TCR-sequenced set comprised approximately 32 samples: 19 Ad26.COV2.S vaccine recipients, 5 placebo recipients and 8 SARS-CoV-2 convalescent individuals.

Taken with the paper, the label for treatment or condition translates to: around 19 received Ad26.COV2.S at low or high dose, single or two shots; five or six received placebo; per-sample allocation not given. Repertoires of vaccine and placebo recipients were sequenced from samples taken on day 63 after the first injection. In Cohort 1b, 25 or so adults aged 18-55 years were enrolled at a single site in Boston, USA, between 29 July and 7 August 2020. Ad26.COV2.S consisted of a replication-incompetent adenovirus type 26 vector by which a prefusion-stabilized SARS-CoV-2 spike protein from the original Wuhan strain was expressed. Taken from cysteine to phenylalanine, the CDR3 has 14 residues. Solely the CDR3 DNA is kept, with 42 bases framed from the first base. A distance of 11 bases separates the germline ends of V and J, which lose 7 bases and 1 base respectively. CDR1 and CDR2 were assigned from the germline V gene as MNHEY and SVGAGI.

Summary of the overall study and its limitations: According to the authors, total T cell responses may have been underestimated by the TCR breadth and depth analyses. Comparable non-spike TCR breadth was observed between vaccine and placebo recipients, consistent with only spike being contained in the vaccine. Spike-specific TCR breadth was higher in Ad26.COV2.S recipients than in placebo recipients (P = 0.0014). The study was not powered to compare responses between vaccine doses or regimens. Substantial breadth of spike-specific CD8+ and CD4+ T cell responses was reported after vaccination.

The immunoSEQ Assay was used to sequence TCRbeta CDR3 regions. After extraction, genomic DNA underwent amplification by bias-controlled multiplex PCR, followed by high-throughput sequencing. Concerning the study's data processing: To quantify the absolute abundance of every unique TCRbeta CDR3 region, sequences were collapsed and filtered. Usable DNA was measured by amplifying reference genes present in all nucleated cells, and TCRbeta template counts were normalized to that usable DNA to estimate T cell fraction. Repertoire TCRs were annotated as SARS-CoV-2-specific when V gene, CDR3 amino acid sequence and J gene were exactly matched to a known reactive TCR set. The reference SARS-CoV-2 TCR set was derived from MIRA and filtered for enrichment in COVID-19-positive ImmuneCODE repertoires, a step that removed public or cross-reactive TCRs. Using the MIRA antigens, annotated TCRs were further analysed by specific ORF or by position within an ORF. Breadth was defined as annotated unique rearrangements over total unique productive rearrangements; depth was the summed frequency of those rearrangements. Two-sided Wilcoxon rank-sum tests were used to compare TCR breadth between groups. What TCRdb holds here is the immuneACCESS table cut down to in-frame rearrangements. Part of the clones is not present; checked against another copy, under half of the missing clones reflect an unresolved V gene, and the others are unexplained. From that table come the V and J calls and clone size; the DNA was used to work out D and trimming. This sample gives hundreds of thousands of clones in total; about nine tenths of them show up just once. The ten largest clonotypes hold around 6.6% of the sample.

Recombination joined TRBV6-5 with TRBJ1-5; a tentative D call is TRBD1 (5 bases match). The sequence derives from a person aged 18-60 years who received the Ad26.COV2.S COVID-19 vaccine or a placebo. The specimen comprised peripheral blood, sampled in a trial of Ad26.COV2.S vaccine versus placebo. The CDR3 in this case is CASIETASNQPQHF. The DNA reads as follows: TGTGCCAGCATCGAGACAGCGAGCAATCAGCCCCAGCATTTT.